The T cell receptor beta chain described here comes from a study of pediatric ulcerative colitis. Study observations and caveats: In rectum, acute severe colitis had expanded clones and less diversity.

A word on this clone: The antigen remains unidentified.

Libraries were prepared by immunoSEQ multiplex PCR; TCRdb keeps only in-frame clonotypes and omits some of them. The table has tens of thousands of clones, roughly nine tenths seen once. V was shortened by 0 bases and J by 5 bases, with 11 bases between the two germline ends. Germline CDR1 and CDR2: SGHNT and YYREEE (reference sequence). There are 14 residues in the CDR3. The chain joins TRBV5-4 to TRBJ1-2; D might be TRBD1 (6 bases). Sequenced: blood. The sequence came from a boy younger than 18 with severe ulcerative colitis. The CDR3 loop is CASSLGQGYYGYTF. The CDR3 DNA is TGTGCCAGCAGCTTGGGGCAGGGGTATTATGGCTACACCTTC. The full variable domain, in which reference TRBV5-4 and TRBJ1-2 provide the parts outside the CDR3, is ETGVTQSPTHLIKTRGQQVTLRCSSQSGHNTVSWYQQALGQGPQFIFQYYREEENGRGNFPPRFSGLQFPNYSSELNVNALELDDSALYLCASSLGQGYYGYTFGSGTRLTVV.